The rows below give T cell receptor beta chains drawn from one sample of a study of shared clonotypes between healthy human individuals. Measured with immunoSEQ multiplex PCR; TCRdb has only the in-frame clones, and not every one. Here the sample spans more than 1,200,000 clones, approximately 98.5% being singletons. The sequenced sample was naive CD4+ T cells sorted from blood. The receptors derive from a man aged 30 to 39 in good health. The CDR3 runs from the conserved cysteine through the conserved F or W. A D gene is named only where the DNA matches it firmly. Clone size is shown for a subset of rows, as once, few, many or a class of expanded clone.

cdr3_length j_call d_call clone_size v_call cdr3_nt cdr3_aa
14 TRBJ1-1 . . TRBV9 TGTGCCAGCCCCTCCGCAGGGAATAACACTGAAGCTTTCTTT CASPSAGNNTEAFF
15 TRBJ1-5 . . TRBV5-8 TGTGCCAGCAGCGTGGACAGCTTTGTGGCTCAGCCCCAGCATTTT CASSVDSFVAQPQHF
17 TRBJ2-1 TRBD2 . TRBV27 TGTGCCAGCAGCTCGGAGCGGGAGGGCCATTCCTACAATGAGCAGTTCTTC CASSSEREGHSYNEQFF
13 TRBJ2-3 . . TRBV29-1 TGCAGCGTTGTGGAGGGGACCACAGATACGCAGTATTTT CSVVEGTTDTQYF
14 TRBJ2-7 TRBD1 once TRBV7-9 TGTGCCAGCAGCTCAACAGGGGATCGGTTAGAGCAGTACTTC CASSSTGDRLEQYF
14 TRBJ2-7 TRBD2 . TRBV30 TGTGCCTGGAGTGGGGGACTAGCGTTATACGAGCAGTACTTC CAWSGGLALYEQYF
14 TRBJ2-7 . . TRBV13 TGTGCCAGCAGCTTAGGGGGCCGGGGATACGAGCAGTACTTC CASSLGGRGYEQYF
16 TRBJ1-6 TRBD1 . TRBV5-1 TGCGCCAGCAGCCCCCCCAGGACAGGGGAAAATTCACCCCTCCACTTT CASSPPRTGENSPLHF
19 TRBJ2-3 . . TRBV5-1 TGCGCCAGCAGCTTGAGGCCGGGAGCTAAACCGGTGGTCCCAGATACGCAGTATTTT CASSLRPGAKPVVPDTQYF
18 TRBJ2-6 TRBD1 . TRBV4-3 TGCGCCAGCAGCACCCGAGGCAAAGGGGGCGCTGGGGCCAACGTCCTGACTTTC CASSTRGKGGAGANVLTF
12 TRBJ2-1 . . TRBV5-1 TGCGCCAGCAGCTTGGTAGGGGGTGGGCAGTTCTTC CASSLVGGGQFF